The rows below give T cell receptor beta chains drawn from one sample of a study of shared clonotypes between healthy human individuals. The repertoire was sequenced with immunoSEQ multiplex PCR; TCRdb's copy has only in-frame clones and lacks some. This sample has about 490,000 clones, with about 82% found just once. The material sequenced was PBMCs. These receptors were collected from a middle-aged woman in good health. Some clones in this sample may be carry-over from other donors' samples. The CDR3 runs from the conserved cysteine through the conserved F or W. The D gene is left open where the match is weak. The size field is filled for only some rows; it gives once, few, many or a size class.

v_call: TRBV2
d_call: TRBD1
clone_size: .
j_call: TRBJ2-5
cdr3_aa: CASSVRDRETQYF
cdr3_nt: TGTGCCAGCAGTGTCAGGGACAGGGAGACCCAGTACTTC

v_call: TRBV4-1
d_call: .
clone_size: .
j_call: TRBJ2-2
cdr3_aa: CASSQDRHYTGELFF
cdr3_nt: TGCGCCAGCAGCCAAGATAGGCACTACACCGGGGAGCTGTTTTTT

v_call: TRBV4-2
d_call: TRBD2
clone_size: .
j_call: TRBJ2-2
cdr3_aa: CASSLPDSGRDTGELFF
cdr3_nt: TGTGCCAGCAGCCTCCCCGATAGCGGGAGAGACACCGGGGAGCTGTTTTTT

v_call: TRBV4-2
d_call: .
clone_size: .
j_call: TRBJ2-2
cdr3_aa: CASSQDEAAAGTGELFF
cdr3_nt: TGTGCCAGCAGCCAAGATGAGGCAGCGGCGGGCACCGGGGAGCTGTTTTTT

v_call: TRBV27
d_call: TRBD1
clone_size: .
j_call: TRBJ1-1
cdr3_aa: CASRPGQGGTEAFF
cdr3_nt: TGTGCCAGCAGACCCGGACAGGGAGGGACTGAAGCTTTCTTT

v_call: TRBV28
d_call: .
clone_size: .
j_call: TRBJ1-1
cdr3_aa: CASSTTYEAFF
cdr3_nt: TGTGCCAGCAGTACGACATATGAAGCTTTCTTT

v_call: TRBV5-1
d_call: .
clone_size: .
j_call: TRBJ1-4
cdr3_aa: CASSLGEQANNEKLFF
cdr3_nt: TGCGCCAGCAGCTTGGGGGAGCAGGCTAATAATGAAAAACTGTTTTTT

v_call: TRBV14
d_call: TRBD2
clone_size: .
j_call: TRBJ2-1
cdr3_aa: CASSLPRDRGLAGDYNEQFF
cdr3_nt: TGTGCCAGCAGCCTCCCCCGGGACAGGGGACTAGCGGGAGACTACAATGAGCAGTTCTTC

v_call: TRBV19
d_call: .
clone_size: .
j_call: TRBJ1-1
cdr3_aa: CASSIGPLDKLGDTEAFF
cdr3_nt: TGTGCCAGTAGTATAGGCCCCCTCGACAAGCTGGGAGACACTGAAGCTTTCTTT

v_call: TRBV11-3
d_call: TRBD2
clone_size: .
j_call: TRBJ2-1
cdr3_aa: CASSLRRSGRTPGEQFF
cdr3_nt: TGTGCCAGCAGCTTAAGGCGGAGCGGGAGGACCCCTGGTGAGCAGTTCTTC

v_call: TRBV5-6
d_call: .
clone_size: .
j_call: TRBJ2-1
cdr3_aa: CASSFLGALSSYNEQFF
cdr3_nt: TGTGCCAGCAGCTTCCTCGGGGCCTTGAGCTCCTACAATGAGCAGTTCTTC

v_call: TRBV28
d_call: .
clone_size: .
j_call: TRBJ1-5
cdr3_aa: CASSRYRPNQPQHF
cdr3_nt: TGTGCCAGCAGCCGATACAGGCCCAATCAGCCCCAGCATTTT

v_call: TRBV6-1
d_call: .
clone_size: .
j_call: TRBJ1-5
cdr3_aa: CASSEGQPQHF
cdr3_nt: TGTGCCAGCAGTGAAGGTCAGCCCCAGCATTTT

v_call: TRBV7-8
d_call: .
clone_size: .
j_call: TRBJ1-1
cdr3_aa: CAISGVRNTEAFF
cdr3_nt: TGTGCCATATCCGGGGTACGGAACACTGAAGCTTTCTTT

v_call: TRBV18
d_call: TRBD1
clone_size: .
j_call: TRBJ2-7
cdr3_aa: CASSPTGYEQYF
cdr3_nt: TGTGCCAGCTCACCGACAGGGTACGAGCAGTACTTC

v_call: TRBV7-6
d_call: TRBD2
clone_size: .
j_call: TRBJ2-1
cdr3_aa: CASSLAGPLPTSVYEQFF
cdr3_nt: TGTGCCAGCAGCTTAGCGGGGCCCCTCCCCACTAGCGTATATGAGCAGTTCTTC

v_call: TRBV10-3
d_call: TRBD1
clone_size: .
j_call: TRBJ2-2
cdr3_aa: CAISRDRDTGELFF
cdr3_nt: TGTGCCATCAGCAGGGACAGGGATACCGGGGAGCTGTTTTTT

v_call: TRBV2
d_call: .
clone_size: .
j_call: TRBJ2-7
cdr3_aa: CASSALDIPRYEQYF
cdr3_nt: TGTGCCAGCAGCGCCTTGGACATTCCGAGGTACGAGCAGTACTTC

v_call: TRBV15
d_call: .
clone_size: once
j_call: TRBJ1-4
cdr3_aa: CATSRGGANEKLFF
cdr3_nt: TGTGCCACCAGCAGGGGTGGCGCTAATGAAAAACTGTTTTTT

v_call: TRBV29-1
d_call: .
clone_size: .
j_call: TRBJ2-7
cdr3_aa: CSVGGRQPGSSYEQYF
cdr3_nt: TGCAGCGTCGGGGGCCGACAGCCCGGGAGCTCCTACGAGCAGTACTTC

v_call: TRBV28
d_call: .
clone_size: .
j_call: TRBJ1-5
cdr3_aa: CASSSRGFGSYELSNQPQHF
cdr3_nt: TGTGCCAGCAGCTCAAGGGGGTTCGGGTCGTATGAACTTAGCAATCAGCCCCAGCATTTT

v_call: TRBV7-9
d_call: TRBD2
clone_size: .
j_call: TRBJ2-7
cdr3_aa: CASGDYYYEQYF
cdr3_nt: TGTGCCAGCGGGGACTACTACTACGAGCAGTACTTC

v_call: TRBV19
d_call: TRBD2
clone_size: few
j_call: TRBJ2-7
cdr3_aa: CASSMRVSLSGYEQYF
cdr3_nt: TGTGCCAGTAGTATGCGAGTTTCTCTTAGCGGGTACGAGCAGTACTTC

v_call: TRBV4-1
d_call: .
clone_size: .
j_call: TRBJ2-1
cdr3_aa: CASSQGAYSYEQFF
cdr3_nt: TGCGCCAGCAGCCAAGGGGCCTATAGTTATGAGCAGTTCTTC